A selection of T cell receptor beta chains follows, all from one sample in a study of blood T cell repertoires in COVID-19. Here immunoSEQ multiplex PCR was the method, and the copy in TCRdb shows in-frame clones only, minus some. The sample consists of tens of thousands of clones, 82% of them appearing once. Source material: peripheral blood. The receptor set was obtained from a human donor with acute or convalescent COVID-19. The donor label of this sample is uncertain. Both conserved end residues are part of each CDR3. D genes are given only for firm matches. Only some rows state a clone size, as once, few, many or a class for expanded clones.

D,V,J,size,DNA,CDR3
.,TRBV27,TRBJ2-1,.,TGTGCCAGCAGTTTGAGTGTATACAATGAGCAGTTCTTC,CASSLSVYNEQFF
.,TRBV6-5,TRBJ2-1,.,TGTGCCAGCAGTTACTCGTCTCAGTTTGTCACCGAGCAGTTCTTC,CASSYSSQFVTEQFF
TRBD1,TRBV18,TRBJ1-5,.,TGTGCCAGCTCACCGGGACAGGGCAATCAGCCCCAGCATTTT,CASSPGQGNQPQHF
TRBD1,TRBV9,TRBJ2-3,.,TGTGCCAGCAGCGCTGCCCGGGACAGTTATTTCACAGATACGCAGTATTTT,CASSAARDSYFTDTQYF
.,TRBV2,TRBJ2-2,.,TGTGCCAGCACGGCCGAGGGAAACACCGGGGAGCTGTTTTTT,CASTAEGNTGELFF
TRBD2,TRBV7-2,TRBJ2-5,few,TGTGCCAGCAGCCTCGTAGCGGGGGGACAAGAGACCCAGTACTTC,CASSLVAGGQETQYF
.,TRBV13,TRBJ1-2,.,TGTGCCAGCACAATTAAGGGGGGGTCTGGCTACACCTTC,CASTIKGGSGYTF
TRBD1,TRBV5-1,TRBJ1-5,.,TGCGCCAGCAGCTTGGGGACAGGGGTTCAGCCCCAGCATTTT,CASSLGTGVQPQHF
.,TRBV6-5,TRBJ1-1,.,TGTGCCAGCAGTCCCCGGTGGGGGCAATACACTGAAGCTTTCTTT,CASSPRWGQYTEAFF
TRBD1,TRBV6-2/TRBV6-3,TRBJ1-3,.,TGTGCCAGCAGTTCGTCCGGGACAGGGGTCCGCTCTGGAAACACCATATATTTT,CASSSSGTGVRSGNTIYF
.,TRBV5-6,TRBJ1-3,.,TGTGCCAGCAGCTTGATCGCTGGAAACACCATATATTTT,CASSLIAGNTIYF
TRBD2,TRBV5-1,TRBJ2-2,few,TGCGCCAGCAAGGCGGGAGCGGCGAGCACCGGGGAGCTGTTTTTT,CASKAGAASTGELFF
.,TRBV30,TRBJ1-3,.,TGTGCCTGGGGGAGGGATGGAAACACCATATATTTT,CAWGRDGNTIYF
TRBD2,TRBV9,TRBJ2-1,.,TGTGCCAGCAGCGTAGTAGGTCTAGCGGTACAATCCTACAATGAGCAGTTCTTC,CASSVVGLAVQSYNEQFF
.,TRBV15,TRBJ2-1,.,TGTGCCACCAGCAGAGTCCCGACCTCACCCTTCGGTGATAGCGAGGGTAATGAGCAGTTCTTC,CATSRVPTSPFGDSEGNEQFF
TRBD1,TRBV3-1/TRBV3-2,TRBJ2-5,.,TGTGCCAGCAGCCAACGATGGGACAGGGTAGGAGAGACCCAGTACTTC,CASSQRWDRVGETQYF
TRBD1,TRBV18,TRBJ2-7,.,TGTGCCAGCTCACCGGACAGGGTGTCCTCCTACGAGCAGTACTTC,CASSPDRVSSYEQYF
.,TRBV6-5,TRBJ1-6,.,TGTGCCAGTAACGAGGGCCCCGGGGTCAATTCACCCCTCCACTTT,CASNEGPGVNSPLHF
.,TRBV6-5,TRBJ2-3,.,TGTGCCAGCAGTTACTCGATTGGGGCGCCAGATACGCAGTATTTT,CASSYSIGAPDTQYF
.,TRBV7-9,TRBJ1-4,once,TGTGCCAGCAGTTCCCCCTTGGGCGTCCAGGGTGGCGAAAAACTGTTTTTT,CASSSPLGVQGGEKLFF
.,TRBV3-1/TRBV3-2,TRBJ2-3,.,TGTGCCAGCAGCCAAGATGGTGGGGGGAGGAGAGATACGCAGTATTTT,CASSQDGGGRRDTQYF
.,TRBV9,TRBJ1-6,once,TGTGCCAGCAGCGTAGGTCCAGGTTCTAATTCACCCCTCCACTTT,CASSVGPGSNSPLHF
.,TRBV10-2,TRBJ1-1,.,TGCGCCAGCAGTACCAAGACAGAGAACACTGAAGCTTTCTTT,CASSTKTENTEAFF
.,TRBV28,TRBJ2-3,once,TGTGCCAGCAGCAGGTCATCAGGCCGCACAGATACGCAGTATTTT,CASSRSSGRTDTQYF
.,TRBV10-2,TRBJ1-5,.,TGCGCCAGCAGTCAGACACAATATAGCAATCAGCCCCAGCATTTT,CASSQTQYSNQPQHF
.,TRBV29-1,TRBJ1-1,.,TGCAGCGTTAGGGGCCGGGTGTCGGAAGCTTTCTTT,CSVRGRVSEAFF
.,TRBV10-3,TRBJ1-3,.,TGTGCCATCAGTGAGAACATTAAACCAGGGTTCTCCGGAAACACCATATATTTT,CAISENIKPGFSGNTIYF
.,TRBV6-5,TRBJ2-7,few,TGTGCCAGCAGTTCTACAGGGTTGGGCGAGCAGTACTTC,CASSSTGLGEQYF
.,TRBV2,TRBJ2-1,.,TGTGCCAGCAGTAAGACTAAGGTTGAGCAGTTCTTC,CASSKTKVEQFF
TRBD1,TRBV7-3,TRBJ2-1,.,TGTGCCAGCAGCTTCGCCGGGACAGACAACAATGAGCAGTTCTTC,CASSFAGTDNNEQFF
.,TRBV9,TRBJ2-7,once,TGTGCCAGCAGCGTAGGTTCGGGTCGGGACGAGCAGTACTTC,CASSVGSGRDEQYF
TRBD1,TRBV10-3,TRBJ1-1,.,TGTGCCATCAGTGCTGACAGGGGGAACACTGAAGCTTTCTTT,CAISADRGNTEAFF
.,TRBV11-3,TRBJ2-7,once,TGTGCCAGCGAGGGTAGCGATCCCTACGAGCAGTACTTC,CASEGSDPYEQYF
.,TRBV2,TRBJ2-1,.,TGTGCCAGCAGTGATCCGACAAACCGACGCCTCTTC,CASSDPTNRRLF
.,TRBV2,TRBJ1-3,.,TGTGCCAGCAGTGCAAGGCAGGGGCGAAACACCATATATTTT,CASSARQGRNTIYF
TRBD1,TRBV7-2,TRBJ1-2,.,TGTGCCAGCAGCTTCCTCGGACAGGGAGCGACGGGCTACACCTTC,CASSFLGQGATGYTF
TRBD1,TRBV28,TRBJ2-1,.,TGTGCCAGCAGTTACCTCGACAGGGACAATGAGCAGTTCTTC,CASSYLDRDNEQFF
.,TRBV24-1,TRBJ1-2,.,TGTGCCAACCCAGGGGCGGGTGGCTACACCTTC,CANPGAGGYTF
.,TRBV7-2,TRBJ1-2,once,TGTGCCAGCAGCCTGACCGACAGGGGCTACACCTTC,CASSLTDRGYTF
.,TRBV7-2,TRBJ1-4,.,TGTGCCAGCAGCTTTGAGCCATCCGTCGAGAAACTGTTTTTT,CASSFEPSVEKLFF
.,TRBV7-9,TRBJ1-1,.,TGTGCCAGCAGCTCCAAACAGGGCGTGAACACTGAAGCTTTCTTT,CASSSKQGVNTEAFF
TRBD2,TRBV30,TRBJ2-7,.,TGTGCCTGGAAAGGACTAGACTACGAGCAGTACTTC,CAWKGLDYEQYF
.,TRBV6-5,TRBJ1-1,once,TGTGCCAGCAACTCATACAGCCACACTGAAGCTTTCTTT,CASNSYSHTEAFF
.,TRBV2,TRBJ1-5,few,TGTGCCAGCAGTGAAAGTACAGACCAGCCCCAGCATTTT,CASSESTDQPQHF
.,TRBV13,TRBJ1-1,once,TGTGCCAGCAGCTTAGCCGTGCAGTTCAAAAGCGCTGAAGCTTTCTTT,CASSLAVQFKSAEAFF
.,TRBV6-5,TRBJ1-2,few,TGTGCCAGCAGTTACTCGCCCTGGATGGGCGGCTACACCTTC,CASSYSPWMGGYTF
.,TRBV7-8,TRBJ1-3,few,TGTGCCAGCAGCTTAGGCCCCGGGATAGGAAACACCATATATTTT,CASSLGPGIGNTIYF
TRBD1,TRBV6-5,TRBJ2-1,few,TGTGCCAGCAGCCAGGACAGGGTAAATGAGCAGTTCTTC,CASSQDRVNEQFF
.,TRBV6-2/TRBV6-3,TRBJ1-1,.,TGTGCCAGCAGTTCTTGGGCTGACACTGAAGCTTTCTTT,CASSSWADTEAFF
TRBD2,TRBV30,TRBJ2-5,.,TGTGCCTGGAGTCCTCGGACTAGCGGGAGATGGGAGACCCAGTACTTC,CAWSPRTSGRWETQYF